These 9 T cell receptor beta chains were sequenced from one sample in a study of blood T cell repertoires in COVID-19. Method: immunoSEQ multiplex PCR; TCRdb's copy keeps in-frame clones and lacks some. The table records almost 200,000 clones, around 92% of them present only once. Sequencing was done on a sample of PBMCs or T cells enriched from blood (not recorded which). All receptors derive from a woman aged 18-29 years who had recovered from COVID-19.

The J gene is TRBJ2-3, the V gene TRBV7-9, with 7 bases matching TRBD1. J gave up 1 base and V 6 bases, and 10 bases lay outside the gene matches. Germline V gene data show CDR1 as SEHNR and CDR2 as FQNEAQ (reference sequence). The CDR3 is 16 amino acids. CDR3 sequence: CASRVFTGARTDTQYF. The CDR3 DNA reads as TGTGCCAGCAGGGTATTTACAGGGGCCCGCACAGATACGCAGTATTTT.

The rearrangement uses TRBV5-4 and TRBJ2-5, with TRBD1 identical over 8 bases. CDR1 and CDR2 (germline): SGHNT, YYREEE (reference sequence). V shed 10 bases, J shed 2 bases, and the junction held 4 bases outside the gene matches. This CDR3 has 12 residues. The DNA for the CDR3 is TGTGCCTCCCACAGGGGGCAAGAGACCCAGTACTTC. It encodes CASHRGQETQYF.

V and J are TRBV6-4 and TRBJ2-3, with a possible D match to TRBD1 (5 bases). V was cut by 6 bases and J by 2 bases, with 12 bases left in between. From germline, CDR1 is MRHNA and CDR2 SNTAGT. The CDR3 runs 14 residues. CDR3: CASSKGEFTDTQYF. The CDR3 DNA follows: TGTGCCAGCAGCAAAGGGGAATTCACAGATACGCAGTATTTT.

This chain connects TRBV18 to TRBJ2-1, with 11 bases fitting TRBD2. From germline, CDR1 is KGHSH and CDR2 LQKENI. CDR3 size: 16 residues. V was pared by 0 bases and J by 10 bases, with 8 bases of the junction left unmatched. The CDR3 spells CASSPPTSGGVLEQFF. The CDR3 nucleotides read TGTGCCAGCTCACCACCCACTAGCGGGGGAGTCTTGGAGCAGTTCTTC. Full variable domain (remainder filled in from reference TRBV18 and TRBJ2-1): NAGVMQNPRHLVRRRGQEARLRCSPMKGHSHVYWYRQLPEEGLKFMVYLQKENIIDESGMPKERFSAEFPKEGPSILRIQQVVRGDSAAYFCASSPPTSGGVLEQFFGPGTRLTVL.

The chain has TRBV3-1 (or the pseudogene TRBV3-2) and TRBJ2-3, with a tentative D call TRBD1 (6 bases). The V gene lost 1 base and the J gene lost 6 bases, with 11 bases spanning the gap. The CDR3 loop spans 14 amino acids. CDR1 LGHDT and CDR2 YNNKEL come from the germline V gene (reference sequence). The CDR3, as DNA: TGTGCCAGCAGCCAAGGTATTACAGGGGATACGCAGTATTTT. Translating gives CASSQGITGDTQYF.

This clone was observed a single time. The chain couples TRBV5-1 to TRBJ2-5; TRBD1 agrees at 9 bases. This CDR3 is 19 amino acids long. The germline V gene has CDR1 SGHRS and CDR2 YFSETQ. Trimming removed 4 bases from V and 6 bases from J; junction bases left unmatched: 22. The CDR3 region has the DNA TGCGCCAGCAGCAGAACCGGGACAGGGCCCGATAGAGCTCCTCAGACCCAGTACTTC. It translates to CASSRTGTGPDRAPQTQYF.

V gene TRBV6-6 combines with J gene TRBJ1-5, with D possibly matching TRBD1 (6 bases). CDR3 length equals 16 residues. The V end was cut by 10 bases, the J end by 4 bases, with 23 bases between. Germline-derived CDR1 and CDR2 are MNHNY and SVGAGI (reference sequence). CDR3 sequence (DNA): TGTGCCACCAGACCCCCCGGCACAGGGATAAATCAGCCCCAGCATTTT. Translation gives CATRPPGTGINQPQHF.

Only one count was recorded for this clone. V usage is TRBV19 and J usage is TRBJ2-2, with 7 bases lining up with TRBD1. CDR3 length equals 16 residues. The germline CDR1 and CDR2 sequences are LNHDA and SQIVND (reference sequence). V lost 6 bases and J lost 4; bases outside the gene matches: 11. The chain's CDR3 is CASRWSQGKGTGELFF. In DNA form, the CDR3 reads TGTGCCAGTAGGTGGTCACAGGGGAAAGGCACCGGGGAGCTGTTTTTT.

CDR3 DNA: TGTGCCAGCAGCCGCGGGGCTCAAGAGACCCAGTACTTC. It specifies CASSRGAQETQYF. This chain connects TRBV7-9 to TRBJ2-5, with D tentatively TRBD2 (6 bases). Germline CDR1 is SEHNR and CDR2 is FQNEAQ (reference sequence). V lost 5 bases and J 2 bases, leaving 9 bases between the germline ends. The CDR3 is made up of 13 amino acids.